This T cell receptor (beta chain) was sequenced for a study of post-analysis software for immune sequencing data. Study-wide results and limits: The five TRBV segments detected at higher frequency in patients than in controls included TRBV5-6, TRBV5-1 and TRBV20-1.

The CDR3 totals 14 residues. Germline V gene data show CDR1 as KGHDR and CDR2 as SFDVKD. J lost 2 bases, V lost 4 bases, and 3 bases had no gene match. Sequencing libraries made from TCR beta cDNA carried unique molecular identifiers. TCRdb re-analysed the PCR reads in MiXCR, keeping a single row per CDR3 protein. The sample includes around 200,000 distinct CDR3 sequences, over 25% of them seen just once. This clonotype was detected many times. The antigen remains undetermined. The V gene is TRBV24-1, the J gene TRBJ2-5; 7 bases are a match to TRBD1. The origin of this receptor is a girl aged 2-17 years with multiple sclerosis. The sequenced sample consisted of blood. CDR3 sequence: CATSDPGQQETQYF. Written as DNA, the CDR3 is TGTGCCACCAGTGACCCGGGACAGCAAGAGACCCAGTACTTC.